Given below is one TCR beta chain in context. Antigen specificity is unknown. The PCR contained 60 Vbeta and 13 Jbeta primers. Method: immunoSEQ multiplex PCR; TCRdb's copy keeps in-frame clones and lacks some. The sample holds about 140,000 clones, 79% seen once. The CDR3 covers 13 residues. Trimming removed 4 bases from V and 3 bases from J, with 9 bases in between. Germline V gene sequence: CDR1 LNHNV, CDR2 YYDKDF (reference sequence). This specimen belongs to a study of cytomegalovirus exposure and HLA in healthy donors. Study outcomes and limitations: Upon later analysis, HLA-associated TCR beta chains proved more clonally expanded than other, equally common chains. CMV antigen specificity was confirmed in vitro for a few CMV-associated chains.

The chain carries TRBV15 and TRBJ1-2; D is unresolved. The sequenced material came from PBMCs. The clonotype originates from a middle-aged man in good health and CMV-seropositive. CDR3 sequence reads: CATSNPGHYGYTF. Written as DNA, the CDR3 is TGTGCCACCAGCAACCCGGGTCACTATGGCTACACCTTC.